This TCR beta chain was profiled in a study of blood T cell repertoires in COVID-19. Study-wide background: Sources were T cells, B-cell-depleted T cells, or PBMCs; the material itself was cDNA or gDNA.

The CDR3 sequence is 14 residues long. The germline gives CDR1 GTSNPN, CDR2 SVGIG (reference sequence). V shed 2 bases, J shed 3 bases, and the junction held 3 bases outside the gene matches. As handled by the study authors: Amplification from reference gene primers served as the basis for estimated nucleated cell counts. Clones were read by immunoSEQ multiplex PCR, and TCRdb kept only the in-frame ones, dropping some. That table supplies the V and J calls and clone size; D and trimming were determined from the DNA. The sample consists of about 190,000 clones, roughly 80% of them appearing once. This TCR was recovered from a woman in her forties or fifties with acute or convalescent COVID-19. Sequenced sample: peripheral blood. V is TRBV30 and J is TRBJ2-1; TRBD1 agrees at 8 bases. CDR3: CAWSQGASYNEQFF. In nucleotides, the CDR3 is TGTGCCTGGAGTCAGGGGGCTAGCTACAATGAGCAGTTCTTC.